This T cell receptor beta chain derives from a study of T cell repertoires in cytomegalovirus infection. Study-wide context: In public TCR beta signatures, there were indications of both CMV infection and matching HLA type.

Notes on the study in general: The cumulative frequency of public TCR beta families identified carriers of CMV plus the relevant HLA.

In this sample, this clonotype turned up a few times. Antigen: not known. J lost 4 bases, V lost 4 bases, and 9 bases had no gene match. Germline CDR1 reads SGHVS; CDR2 reads FQNEAQ. This CDR3 comprises 15 residues. MiXCR, applied by TCRdb to the reads, yields one record per CDR3 protein. The repertoire consists of 110,000 to 150,000 distinct CDR3 sequences, with over 30% occurring once and the leading ten covering around 50%. The sample consisted of CD8+ T cells from cultured PBMCs, taken from culture after CMV antigen stimulation. The rearrangement uses TRBV7-8 and TRBJ2-5; 7 nucleotides match TRBD1. This receptor was taken from a human donor in good health (CMV status not recorded). Some clones in this sample may be carry-over from other donors' samples. CDR3 sequence reads: CASSWVRQGPETQYF. CDR3 in DNA: TGTGCCAGCAGCTGGGTCCGACAGGGCCCAGAGACCCAGTACTTC.